This paragraph covers one T cell receptor (beta chain) sequence. TCRdb keeps only in-frame clones here, not all; method: immunoSEQ multiplex PCR. Of over 250,000 clones in the sample, about 86% were seen once. The data belong to a study of blood T cell repertoires in COVID-19. In germline, CDR1 is LGHDT, CDR2 YNNKEL (reference sequence). The V and J ends lost 6 bases and 9 bases, in that order; junction bases with no gene match: 12. This CDR3 comprises 16 residues. V is TRBV3-1 (or the pseudogene TRBV3-2) and J is TRBJ1-6, with 9 bases aligning to TRBD1. The receptor comes from a man aged 25 to 45 with acute COVID-19. The sequenced sample was PBMCs or T cells enriched from blood (not recorded which). The CDR3 sequence is CASRSGTGQESSPLHF. CDR3 coding DNA: TGTGCCAGCAGGAGCGGGACAGGGCAGGAAAGTTCACCCCTCCACTTT.